Listed here is a single TCR beta chain. This sample is part of a study of control samples from healthy donors and cancer patients. V lost 0 bases to trimming and J lost 11 bases; unmatched junction nucleotides: 6. The V gene's germline CDR1 is LGHDT and CDR2 YNNKEL (reference sequence). The CDR3 is made up of 13 amino acids. Repertoires were generated with immunoSEQ multiplex PCR, while TCRdb's copy carries only in-frame clones and drops some. The table has some 120,000 clones, 93% seen once. V gene TRBV3-1 (or the pseudogene TRBV3-2) combines with J gene TRBJ1-1; 7 positions match TRBD1. The specimen sequenced was PBMCs. The TCR sequence derives from a man aged 45-65 years with head and neck cancer. DNA of the CDR3: TGTGCCAGCAGCCAAGATAGACAGGGTAGGGCTTTCTTT. Translation gives CASSQDRQGRAFF.